Following are 27 T cell receptor beta chains from one sample sequenced in a study of blood T cell repertoires in COVID-19. Clones were read by immunoSEQ multiplex PCR, and TCRdb kept only the in-frame ones, dropping some. The sample has under 350,000 clones; about 93% are singletons. Material: peripheral blood. The origin of the receptors is a woman younger than 45 with COVID-19, enrolled during active disease.

The genes are TRBV6-2 or TRBV6-3 and TRBJ2-7; 14 bases are shared with TRBD2. Per germline, CDR1 MNHEY and CDR2 SVGEGT. V was clipped by 4 bases and J by 6 bases; unmatched bases: 2. The CDR3 length is 14 residues. CDR3 residues: CASSWTSGRFEQYF. The CDR3 bases are TGTGCCAGCAGTTGGACTAGCGGGAGGTTCGAGCAGTACTTC.

The chain has TRBV6-6 and TRBJ2-7; D might be TRBD1 (5 bases). Trimming cost V 7 bases and J 4 bases, with 17 bases left between them. The CDR3 covers 14 residues. CDR1 is MNHNY, CDR2 SVGAGI, per germline (reference sequence). The CDR3 coding sequence is TGTGCCAGCAAGGGGCAGGATCTTTCATACGAGCAGTACTTC. Protein sequence: CASKGQDLSYEQYF.

This clone is a singleton in its sample. This chain links TRBV5-3 with TRBJ1-2; 7 nucleotides match TRBD1. TRBV5-3 is an open reading frame, and its role is uncertain. V trimming: 4 bases; J trimming: 1 base; junction bases outside the gene matches: 7. This CDR3 has 15 amino acids. The CDR3 nucleotides are TGTGCCAGAAGCGTAAACGGGACAGATAACTATGGCTACACCTTC. It translates to CARSVNGTDNYGYTF.

CDR3 sequence: CASSITGSYYGYTF. The CDR3 region has the DNA TGTGCCAGCAGTATAACAGGGAGTTACTATGGCTACACCTTC. This chain links TRBV6-2 or TRBV6-3 with TRBJ1-2, with D possibly matching TRBD1 (6 bases). Germline V gene lookup returns CDR1 MNHEY and CDR2 SVGEGT. Trimming cost V 5 bases and J 3 bases, with 13 bases left between them. This CDR3 has 14 residues.

V gene TRBV29-1 combines with J gene TRBJ1-2; D gene unclear. This CDR3 contains 11 residues. The germline V and J ends were trimmed by 7 bases and 2 bases, with 8 bases remaining between them. Per germline, CDR1 SQVTM and CDR2 ANQGSEA. For the CDR3, the DNA is TGCAGCGCTACAGCCAACTATGGCTACACCTTC. Protein: CSATANYGYTF.

The rearrangement uses TRBV18 and TRBJ2-4; 7 bases agree with TRBD2. The V and J ends lost 3 bases and 0 bases, in that order; junction bases with no gene match: 17. The germline gives CDR1 KGHSH, CDR2 LQKENI. The CDR3 runs to 20 residues. The CDR3 reads CASSPRASGTRESAKNIQYF. The CDR3, as DNA: TGTGCCAGCTCACCCCGGGCTAGCGGCACCCGAGAATCAGCCAAAAACATTCAGTACTTC.

V and J are TRBV5-5 and TRBJ2-3; D might be TRBD1 (6 bases). The V end lost 3 bases, the J end lost 7 bases, and 18 bases lay between the germline ends. Looked up from germline, CDR1 is SGHKS and CDR2 is YYEKEE (reference sequence). This CDR3 spans 15 amino acids. In DNA form, the CDR3 reads TGTGCCAGCAGCTCGGACAGTGCTCAGGGGCATACGCAGTATTTT. Translating gives CASSSDSAQGHTQYF.

A few counts support this clone. The rearrangement links TRBV28 to TRBJ2-1; possible D gene TRBD1, 6 bases. This CDR3 contains 16 residues. The V end was cut by 7 bases, the J end by 8 bases, with 24 bases between. Germline-derived CDR1 and CDR2 are MDHEN and SYDVKM. CDR3 bases: TGTGCCAGCACCCTTGTTTTTGACCCTAAGGGGGATGAGCAGTTCTTC. Its translation is CASTLVFDPKGDEQFF.

The chain is built from TRBV7-6 and TRBJ2-3, with unresolved D. V was pared by 6 bases and J by 2 bases, with 12 bases between. Germline assignment: CDR1 SGHVS and CDR2 FNYEAQ. The CDR3 spans 14 residues. CDR3 residues: CASSVHLSTDTQYF. The CDR3 DNA is TGTGCCAGCAGTGTACACCTTTCCACAGATACGCAGTATTTT.

The J gene is TRBJ2-1, the V gene TRBV9; 7 bases match TRBD2. The CDR3 contains 15 residues. After removal of 1 base from V and 4 bases from J, the junction contained 5 bases not matched to a gene. Germline values: CDR1 SGDLS, CDR2 YYNGEE. CDR3 coding DNA: TGTGCCAGCAGCGTATCGACTAGCAGATACAATGAGCAGTTCTTC. Its translation is CASSVSTSRYNEQFF.

V and J are TRBV6-2 or TRBV6-3 and TRBJ1-5, with unresolved D. Trimming cost V 6 bases and J 4 bases, with 10 bases left between them. The CDR3 is made up of 13 amino acids. The germline V gene has CDR1 MNHEY and CDR2 SVGEGT. Here the CDR3 DNA reads TGTGCCAGCAGCTCACAAGCGAATCAGCCCCAGCATTTT. Residues: CASSSQANQPQHF.

This clone was found once. The V call is TRBV27, the J call TRBJ1-2, with D uncertain. The CDR3 sequence is 13 residues long. Trimming removed 3 bases from V and 8 bases from J, with 13 bases in between. Germline V gives CDR1 MNHEY, CDR2 SMNVEV (reference sequence). The CDR3 DNA reads TGTGCCAGCAGTTTTTCGGGAGGGAAAGGCTACACCTTC. This encodes CASSFSGGKGYTF.

V and J are TRBV5-4 and TRBJ1-5; D might be TRBD1 (5 bases). The ends were cut back, 0 bases at V and 4 bases at J, with 14 bases in the middle. This CDR3 spans 16 amino acids. Germline V gives CDR1 SGHNT, CDR2 YYREEE (reference sequence). The CDR3 coding sequence is TGTGCCAGCAGCTTGGCCGGCGGGGGAATTAATCAGCCCCAGCATTTT. Encoded protein: CASSLAGGGINQPQHF.

The rearrangement joins TRBV2 to TRBJ2-6; D may be TRBD1 (6 bases). Per the germline V gene, CDR1 is SNHLY and CDR2 is FYNNEI. V lost 3 bases and J 4 bases, leaving 22 bases between the germline ends. The CDR3 is 19 amino acids. The CDR3 here is CASSDRGVRGPTGANVLTF. The CDR3 nucleotides are TGTGCCAGCAGTGATCGTGGTGTCAGGGGACCCACCGGGGCCAACGTCCTGACTTTC.

The chain combines TRBV6-1 with TRBJ2-3; 10 bases line up with TRBD1. V lost 4 bases, J lost 2 bases, and 6 bases stayed unmatched. This CDR3 has 16 amino acids. Germline values: CDR1 MNHNS, CDR2 SASEGT. The CDR3: CASSGTGTGDTDTQYF. In nucleotides, the CDR3 is TGTGCCAGCAGTGGGACCGGGACAGGGGACACAGATACGCAGTATTTT.

The chain employs TRBV5-5 and TRBJ2-2; 8 nucleotides line up with TRBD1. The trim removed 3 bases at V and 5 bases at J, leaving 6 bases unmatched. Germline CDR1 SGHKS, CDR2 YYEKEE (reference sequence). This CDR3 is built from 15 residues. Here the CDR3 DNA reads TGTGCCAGCAGCTACCGGACAGGGAGGACCGGGGAGCTGTTTTTT. Its protein product is CASSYRTGRTGELFF.

This chain connects TRBV20-1 to TRBJ2-5; D is undetermined. This CDR3 spans 10 amino acids. In germline, CDR1 is DFQATT, CDR2 SNEGSKA (reference sequence). V lost 6 bases, J lost 5 bases, and 7 bases lay in between. The CDR3 is CSAAMETQYF. CDR3 nucleotides: TGCAGTGCGGCAATGGAGACCCAGTACTTC.

This chain joins TRBV12-5 and TRBJ1-1; 8 nucleotides align to TRBD1. Germline trimming cut 3 bases from V and 10 bases from J; bases unmatched to any gene: 4. The CDR3 sequence is 12 residues long. The germline V gene has CDR1 LGHNT and CDR2 FRNRAP. CDR3 loop: CASGFSTGGAFF. The CDR3 DNA follows: TGTGCTAGTGGTTTCTCCACAGGGGGAGCTTTCTTT.

CDR3 sequence (DNA): TGTGCCATCAGTGTCACAGGGGATCAGACAGATACGCAGTATTTT. It is translated as CAISVTGDQTDTQYF. The chain employs TRBV10-3 and TRBJ2-3, with 7 bases aligning to TRBD1. The germline CDR1 and CDR2 sequences are ENHRY and SYGVKD. The CDR3 length is 15 residues. J was trimmed by 3 bases and V by 4 bases; bases with no gene match: 7.

The chain joins TRBV28 to TRBJ2-1, with 7 nucleotides matching TRBD1. CDR1 is MDHEN and CDR2 is SYDVKM in the germline V gene. This CDR3 is built from 16 residues. The V and J ends lost 5 bases and 2 bases, in that order; junction bases with no gene match: 9. The CDR3 region has the DNA TGTGCCAGCAGTCCCTCCGGGACAGTGCCCTACAATGAGCAGTTCTTC. Its translation: CASSPSGTVPYNEQFF.

The genes are TRBV5-6 and TRBJ2-3; D unclear. Trimming removed 1 base at V and 0 bases at J, with 6 bases between. The CDR3 runs 14 residues. CDR1 is SGHDT and CDR2 is YYEEEE in the germline V gene. The CDR3 here is CASSLSESTDTQYF. CDR3 DNA sequence: TGTGCCAGCAGCTTGAGTGAGAGCACAGATACGCAGTATTTT.

The rearrangement joins TRBV5-1 to TRBJ1-2, with D perhaps TRBD1 (6 bases). Germline V gene sequence: CDR1 SGHRS, CDR2 YFSETQ. V was trimmed by 0 bases and J by 4 bases, leaving 13 bases between them. The CDR3 has 15 amino acids. Here the CDR3 reads CASSLEVGQSYGYTF. In nucleotides, the CDR3 is TGCGCCAGCAGCTTGGAAGTCGGACAGAGCTATGGCTACACCTTC.

The chain joins TRBV6-2 or TRBV6-3 to TRBJ2-5, with unresolved D. CDR1 and CDR2 from the germline V gene are MNHEY and SVGEGT. CDR3 length equals 12 residues. V was clipped by 2 bases and J by 5 bases, with 6 bases between them. The CDR3 sequence is CASSYVRETQYF. The CDR3 DNA follows: TGTGCCAGCAGTTACGTCCGGGAGACCCAGTACTTC.

As for this clone: The same CDR3 arises from other DNA sequences in this sample as well. This rearrangement joins TRBV28 to TRBJ1-1; D is uncertain. From germline, CDR1 is MDHEN and CDR2 SYDVKM. The CDR3 runs to 14 residues. V was clipped by 8 bases and J by 5 bases, with 18 bases between them. The CDR3 sequence is CASAPIRGRTEAFF. CDR3 DNA sequence: TGTGCCAGCGCTCCAATACGGGGAAGGACTGAAGCTTTCTTT. Looking up the rest from reference TRBV28 and TRBJ1-1 gives the full variable domain: DVKVTQSSRYLVKRTGEKVFLECVQDMDHENMFWYRQDPGLGLRLIYFSYDVKMKEKGDIPEGYSVSREKKERFSLILESASTNQTSMYLCASAPIRGRTEAFFGQGTRLTVV.

The gene calls are TRBV2 and TRBJ2-3, with 8 bases aligning to TRBD2. CDR1 and CDR2 (germline): SNHLY, FYNNEI. The CDR3 contains 14 residues. V was clipped by 6 bases and J by 5 bases; unmatched bases: 7. DNA of the CDR3: TGTGCCAGCAGACCCGGGACTAGGGAAGATACGCAGTATTTT. This sequence encodes CASRPGTREDTQYF. The full variable domain, rest sourced from reference TRBV2 and TRBJ2-3, is EPEVTQTPSHQVTQMGQEVILRCVPISNHLYFYWYRQILGQKVEFLVSFYNNEISEKSEIFDDQFSVERPDGSNFTLKIRSTKLEDSAMYFCASRPGTREDTQYFGPGTRLTVL.

The chain carries TRBV30 and TRBJ2-1; TRBD2 matches at 8 bases. The CDR3 is 14 amino acids. V lost 3 bases, J lost 2 bases, and 3 bases stayed unmatched. CDR1 is GTSNPN and CDR2 is SVGIG in the germline V gene (reference sequence). The DNA of the CDR3 is TGTGCCTGGAGGGTAGCGGGACCCTACAATGAGCAGTTCTTC. Encoded protein: CAWRVAGPYNEQFF.

This rearrangement joins TRBV24-1 to TRBJ2-3, with TRBD1 matching 9 bases. Germline CDR1 and CDR2: KGHDR and SFDVKD. The CDR3 is 14 amino acids. V shed 2 bases and J 6 bases; nucleotides not matched to a gene: 2. CDR3 loop: CATSDSGQGDTQYF. The CDR3, as DNA: TGTGCCACCAGTGATTCAGGACAGGGGGATACGCAGTATTTT.